These 2 T cell receptor beta chains were sequenced from one sample in a study of blood T cell repertoires in COVID-19. Libraries were prepared by immunoSEQ multiplex PCR; TCRdb keeps only in-frame clonotypes and omits some of them. The sample comprises a few hundred thousand clones, approximately 90% of which are singletons, and about an eighth rests with the top ten. Sequencing was done on a sample of peripheral blood. The receptors come from a woman aged 55-75 years with acute or convalescent COVID-19.

This sequence joins TRBV4-1 and TRBJ1-4; 7 bases line up with TRBD1. This CDR3 is built from 15 residues. Germline CDR1 reads MGHRA; CDR2 reads YSYEKL. The V and J ends lost 4 bases and 4 bases, in that order; junction bases with no gene match: 6. DNA for the CDR3: TGCGCCAGCAGCCGCTCGACAGGGATTAATGAAAAACTGTTTTTT. It yields the protein CASSRSTGINEKLFF.

This clone was counted ten times or more. This chain uses TRBV9 with TRBJ2-7, with 11 bases identical to TRBD2. In germline, CDR1 is SGDLS, CDR2 YYNGEE. The V and J ends lost 0 bases and 3 bases, in that order; junction bases with no gene match: 14. The CDR3 is made up of 19 amino acids. CDR3 DNA: TGTGCCAGCAGCGTAGGGTTGGGGCTAGCGGGAGGACCCCGCTACGAGCAGTACTTC. Its translation: CASSVGLGLAGGPRYEQYF.